The clone carrying this T cell receptor beta chain was counted only a few times. Its target is unknown. These data belong to a study of OX40 agonist ivuxolimab in advanced cancers. Study-wide results and limits: Average numbers of expanded clones were greater in CD8+ T cells than in CD4+. The study did not work out the antigen specificity of the expanded peripheral T cells.

A history of autoimmune disease or systemic immunosuppression excluded patients. Only in-frame clones appear in the TCRdb table, and some are missing; sequencing was by immunoSEQ multiplex PCR. The table shows more than 55,000 clones, with around 90% occurring only once. Trimming removed 1 base at V and 5 bases at J, with 17 bases between. Germline V gene lookup returns CDR1 MGHDK and CDR2 SYGVNS. This CDR3 comprises 16 residues. Sequencing was performed on CD4+ or CD8+ T cells sorted from blood, taken in a trial of the OX40 agonist ivuxolimab. The TCR was taken from an adult with an advanced solid tumor such as melanoma, head and neck, liver or kidney cancer. This chain joins TRBV25-1 and TRBJ2-5, with D perhaps matching TRBD1 (5 bases). The CDR3 spells CASSEWVGQGRETQYF. Here the CDR3 DNA reads TGTGCCAGCAGTGAATGGGTAGGGCAGGGAAGGGAGACCCAGTACTTC.